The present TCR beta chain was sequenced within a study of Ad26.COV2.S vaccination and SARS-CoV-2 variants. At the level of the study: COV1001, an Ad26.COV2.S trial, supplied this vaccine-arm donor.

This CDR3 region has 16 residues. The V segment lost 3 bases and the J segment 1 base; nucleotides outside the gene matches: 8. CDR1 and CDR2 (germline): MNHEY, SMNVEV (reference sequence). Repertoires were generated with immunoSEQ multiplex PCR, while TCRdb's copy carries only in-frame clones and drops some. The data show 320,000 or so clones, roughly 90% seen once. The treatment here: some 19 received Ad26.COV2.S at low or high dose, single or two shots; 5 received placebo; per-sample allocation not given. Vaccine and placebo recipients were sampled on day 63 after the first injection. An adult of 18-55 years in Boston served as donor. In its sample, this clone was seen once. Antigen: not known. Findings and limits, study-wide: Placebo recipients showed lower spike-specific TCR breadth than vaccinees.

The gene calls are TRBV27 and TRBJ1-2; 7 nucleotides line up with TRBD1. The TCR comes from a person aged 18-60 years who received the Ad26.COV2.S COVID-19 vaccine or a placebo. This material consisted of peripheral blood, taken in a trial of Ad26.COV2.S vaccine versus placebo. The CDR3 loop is CASSFLDRDSNYGYTF. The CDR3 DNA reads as TGTGCCAGCAGTTTCCTTGATCGGGACAGTAACTATGGCTACACCTTC.